One T cell receptor beta chain is described in this entry. Its antigen is undetermined. This sample is drawn from a study of T cell responses to AZD1222 COVID-19 vaccine. Study-level findings and limits: The study sampled repertoires only after the peak T cell response.

The V gene lost 1 base and the J gene lost 5 bases, with 11 bases spanning the gap. Germline V gene data show CDR1 as GTSNPN and CDR2 as SVGIG (reference sequence). The CDR3 totals 13 residues. TCRdb keeps only in-frame clones here, not all; method: immunoSEQ multiplex PCR. The sample shows some 130,000 clones, about nine tenths of them seen only once. The clonotype comes from an adult in good health. The rearrangement joins TRBV30 to TRBJ1-1; D unresolved. Sample: peripheral blood, taken on day 0 of AZD1222 vaccination. The CDR3 region has the DNA TGTGCCTGGAGTGCGCTGACTTGGACTGAAGCTTTCTTT. Amino acid sequence: CAWSALTWTEAFF.